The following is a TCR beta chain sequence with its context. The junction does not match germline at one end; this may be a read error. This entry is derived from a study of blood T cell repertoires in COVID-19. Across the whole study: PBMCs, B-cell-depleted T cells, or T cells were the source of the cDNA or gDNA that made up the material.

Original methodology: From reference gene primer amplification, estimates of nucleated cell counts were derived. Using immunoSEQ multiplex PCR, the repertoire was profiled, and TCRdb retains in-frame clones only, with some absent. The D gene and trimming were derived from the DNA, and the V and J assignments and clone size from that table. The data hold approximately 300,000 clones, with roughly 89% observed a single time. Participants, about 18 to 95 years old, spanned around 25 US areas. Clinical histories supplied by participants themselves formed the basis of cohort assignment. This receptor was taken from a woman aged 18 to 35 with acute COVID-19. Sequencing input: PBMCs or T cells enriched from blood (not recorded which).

The CDR3 nucleotides are TGCAGTGCAAATGGGAGGACGTCGGAGTTTTTT. It specifies CSANGRTSEFF. This chain links TRBV20-1 with TRBJ1-1; no reliable D call. The germline gives CDR1 DFQATT, CDR2 SNEGSKA (reference sequence). This CDR3 has 11 amino acids.